The 32 T cell receptor beta chains reported below all come from one sample, sequenced in a study of T cells in Graves' hyperthyroidism and ophthalmopathy. Amplified TCR beta CDR3 regions derived from RNA transcripts. The HTBI primer set served for first-round RT-PCR of the TCR CDR3. MiXCR, run by TCRdb on the multiplex PCR reads, gives a single entry per CDR3 protein. The sample yields around 600,000 distinct CDR3 sequences, about 15% seen once. Specimen: blood. The receptors here all came from a woman in her forties or fifties with Graves' ophthalmopathy.

The rearrangement uses TRBV20-1 and TRBJ1-5, with TRBD1 as a possible D gene (6 bases). Trimming left V 4 bases short and J 3 bases short, with 13 bases between. From germline, CDR1 is DFQATT and CDR2 SNEGSKA (reference sequence). The CDR3 covers 14 residues. CDR3 bases: TGCAGTGCTACAGGGGCGGTGGACAATCAGCCCCAGCATTTT. It yields the protein CSATGAVDNQPQHF.

This clonotype was seen repeatedly, ten times or more. The chain has TRBV2 and TRBJ2-4; no clear D gene. V lost 0 bases to trimming and J lost 2 bases, with 20 bases between them. The CDR3 spans 19 residues. The germline gives CDR1 SNHLY, CDR2 FYNNEI. The CDR3 sequence: CASSEALLGLLGSKNIQYF. The CDR3 DNA reads TGTGCCAGCAGTGAAGCGCTTTTGGGCCTCCTTGGTTCCAAAAACATTCAGTACTTC.

V is TRBV27 and J is TRBJ1-5; tentative D call: TRBD1 (6 bases). Germline loops: CDR1 MNHEY, CDR2 SMNVEV (reference sequence). V shed 4 bases and J shed 3 bases, with 10 bases lying between them. CDR3 size: 14 residues. CDR3 loop: CASSSGEVNQPQHF. CDR3 coding DNA: TGTGCCAGCAGTTCAGGGGAGGTCAATCAGCCCCAGCATTTT.

Many counts were recorded for this clonotype. Written as DNA, the CDR3 is TGTGCCAGCAGTGAATTCGTAGCCAAAAACATTCAGTACTTC. This translates into CASSEFVAKNIQYF. The chain recombines TRBV2 with TRBJ2-4; D unclear. CDR1 SNHLY and CDR2 FYNNEI come from the germline V gene. The V gene lost 2 bases and the J gene lost 0 bases, with 5 bases spanning the gap. CDR3 size: 14 residues. The whole variable domain, filled in from reference TRBV2 and TRBJ2-4, reads EPEVTQTPSHQVTQMGQEVILRCVPISNHLYFYWYRQILGQKVEFLVSFYNNEISEKSEIFDDQFSVERPDGSNFTLKIRSTKLEDSAMYFCASSEFVAKNIQYFGAGTRLSVL.

This clonotype was counted between two and nine times. This chain uses TRBV5-4 with TRBJ2-1, with unresolved D. Germline values: CDR1 SGHNT, CDR2 YYREEE (reference sequence). The germline V and J ends were trimmed by 5 bases and 8 bases, with 11 bases remaining between them. The length of the CDR3 is 12 residues. The CDR3 DNA sequence: TGTGCCAGCAGTCAGCTAGGGTATGAGCAGTTCTTC. The encoded protein is CASSQLGYEQFF.

Many counts were recorded for this clonotype. The CDR3 loop is CASSLLSLAGDTGELFF. In DNA, the CDR3 is TGTGCCAGCAGTTTATTAAGTCTAGCGGGAGACACCGGGGAGCTGTTTTTT. This chain uses TRBV27 with TRBJ2-2; 10 nucleotides match TRBD2. CDR1 is MNHEY and CDR2 is SMNVEV in the germline V gene (reference sequence). The ends lost 1 base at V and 3 bases at J; junction bases unmatched: 5. The CDR3 has 17 residues.

The chain uses TRBV7-3 and TRBJ2-6, with a tentative D call TRBD1 (6 bases). The CDR3 totals 19 residues. Deletions cut 2 bases from V and 0 bases from J, with 17 bases between. Germline CDR1 SGHTA, CDR2 FQGTGA. CDR3 amino acids: CASSLYRGQGSSGANVLTF. For the CDR3, the DNA is TGTGCCAGCAGCTTATATCGAGGGCAGGGGAGCTCTGGGGCCAACGTCCTGACTTTC.

Many counts were recorded for this clonotype. This chain connects TRBV6-1 to TRBJ2-5, with D uncertain. V gave up 4 bases and J gave up 2 bases, with 11 bases separating them. The CDR3 loop spans 14 amino acids. CDR1 and CDR2 from the germline V gene are MNHNS and SASEGT. This CDR3 is CASSARLGQETQYF. The DNA of the CDR3 is TGTGCCAGCAGTGCAAGATTAGGGCAAGAGACCCAGTACTTC.

This chain links TRBV14 with TRBJ2-7; TRBD2 aligns across 8 bases. J gave up 3 bases and V 2 bases, and 9 bases lay outside the gene matches. From germline, CDR1 is SGHDN and CDR2 FVKESK. The length of the CDR3 is 16 residues. In DNA, the CDR3 is TGTGCCAGCAGCCAACTCCCAGCGGGAGAATTCTACGAGCAGTACTTC. It translates to CASSQLPAGEFYEQYF.

This chain links TRBV3-1 with TRBJ2-5; 11 bases are shared with TRBD2. Trimming at V came to 0 bases and at J to 4 bases, leaving 4 bases not matched to a gene. Germline values: CDR1 LGHDT, CDR2 YNNKEL (reference sequence). There are 16 residues in the CDR3. CDR3 sequence: CASSQERLAGSETQYF. CDR3 coding DNA: TGTGCCAGCAGCCAAGAGAGACTAGCGGGATCAGAGACCCAGTACTTC.

This clonotype was counted ten times or more. The V call is TRBV19, the J call TRBJ2-1; 13 nucleotides line up with TRBD2. The germline V gene encodes CDR1 LNHDA and CDR2 SQIVND (reference sequence). J gave up 9 bases and V 4 bases, and 3 bases lay outside the gene matches. The CDR3 consists of 14 residues. The CDR3: CASSTGLAGVEQFF. DNA of the CDR3: TGTGCCAGTAGTACCGGACTAGCGGGAGTTGAGCAGTTCTTC. Full variable domain (outside the CDR3, taken from reference TRBV19 and TRBJ2-1): DGGITQSPKYLFRKEGQNVTLSCEQNLNHDAMYWYRQDPGQGLRLIYYSQIVNDFQKGDIAEGYSVSREKKESFPLTVTSAQKNPTAFYLCASSTGLAGVEQFFGPGTRLTVL.

This clonotype was seen at least ten times. In nucleotides, the CDR3 is TGTGCCAGCAGCCAAGGAGGTTACGAGCAGTACTTC. It encodes CASSQGGYEQYF. The chain joins TRBV3-1 to TRBJ2-7; D gene ambiguous. CDR3 length: 12 residues. Germline V gene data show CDR1 as LGHDT and CDR2 as YNNKEL (reference sequence). V was clipped by 1 base and J by 4 bases, with 5 bases between them.

This clonotype was seen repeatedly, ten times or more. The CDR3 region has the DNA TGCGCCAGCAGCTACCCCCCGGCAGATACGCAGTATTTT. Translating it yields CASSYPPADTQYF. The chain uses TRBV5-1 and TRBJ2-3; D gene uncertain. The germline V and J ends were trimmed by 3 bases and 4 bases, with 9 bases remaining between them. Germline values: CDR1 SGHRS, CDR2 YFSETQ. The CDR3 consists of 13 residues.

This clonotype showed up many times. The chain recombines TRBV7-3 with TRBJ1-2; 8 bases agree with TRBD1. Per the germline V gene, CDR1 is SGHTA and CDR2 is FQGTGA. This CDR3 is built from 15 residues. V was clipped by 1 base and J by 7 bases; unmatched bases: 8. For the CDR3, the DNA is TGTGCCAGCAGCTTAAGCCCTGACAGGGGCGGTGGCTACACCTTC. Translated, it gives CASSLSPDRGGGYTF.

This clonotype was seen repeatedly, ten times or more. V is TRBV2 and J is TRBJ2-7; D unresolved. The CDR3 has 13 amino acids. Germline CDR1 reads SNHLY; CDR2 reads FYNNEI. Trimming shortened V by 7 bases and J by 3 bases, and 13 bases separated the two germline ends. The CDR3 loop reads CASIGLGFYEQYF. The CDR3 nucleotides read TGTGCCAGCATAGGGCTAGGATTCTACGAGCAGTACTTC.

The rearrangement uses TRBV14 and TRBJ2-5, with TRBD2 matching over 9 bases. Germline CDR1 is SGHDN and CDR2 is FVKESK. Trimming took 0 bases from V and 10 from J; bases not matched to a gene: 9. The CDR3 consists of 15 residues. DNA of the CDR3: TGTGCCAGCAGCCAAGATCTAGGCGGGAGGGAAGACCAGTACTTC. It specifies CASSQDLGGREDQYF.

The chain employs TRBV7-3 and TRBJ2-1, with 10 bases fitting TRBD2. Germline-derived CDR1 and CDR2 are SGHTA and FQGTGA. Germline trimming cut 4 bases from V and 2 bases from J; bases unmatched to any gene: 14. This CDR3 contains 19 residues. The DNA of the CDR3 is TGTGCCAGCAGCTCCCGTGGTCGAGCGGGAGGGGGCACCTACAATGAGCAGTTCTTC. This translates into CASSSRGRAGGGTYNEQFF.

This clonotype was detected ten times or more. The CDR3 is CASLGAMNTEAFF. CDR3 nucleotides: TGTGCCAGCCTCGGGGCCATGAACACTGAAGCTTTCTTT. The chain employs TRBV3-1 and TRBJ1-1, with D possibly TRBD1 on 5 matching bases. The CDR3 spans 13 residues. Germline values: CDR1 LGHDT, CDR2 YNNKEL (reference sequence). V lost 8 bases to trimming and J lost 0 bases, with 10 bases between them. The entire variable domain, with the rest obtained from reference TRBV3-1 and TRBJ1-1, is as follows: DTAVSQTPKYLVTQMGNDKSIKCEQNLGHDTMYWYKQDSKKFLKIMFSYNNKELIINETVPNRFSPKSPDKAHLNLHINSLELGDSAVYFCASLGAMNTEAFFGQGTRLTVV.

This chain uses TRBV4-1 with TRBJ1-6; 10 bases map to TRBD1. Trimming removed 5 bases from V and 14 bases from J; junction bases left unmatched: 9. The CDR3 sequence is 14 residues long. Per the germline V gene, CDR1 is MGHRA and CDR2 is YSYEKL. Here the CDR3 reads CASSTDRGLGALHF. For the CDR3, the DNA is TGCGCCAGCAGCACCGACAGGGGGCTGGGTGCCCTCCACTTT.

The J gene is TRBJ2-2, the V gene TRBV9; 7 bases are shared with TRBD2. CDR1 SGDLS and CDR2 YYNGEE come from the germline V gene. With V trimmed by 0 bases and J by 5 bases, 7 bases remained unmatched. There are 16 residues in the CDR3. CDR3 amino acids: CASSVASGAWTGELFF. The CDR3 DNA reads TGTGCCAGCAGCGTAGCTAGCGGTGCTTGGACCGGGGAGCTGTTTTTT.

This clonotype was detected many times. This rearrangement joins TRBV6-1 to TRBJ2-7, with a weak D call TRBD2 (5 bases). This CDR3 has 11 amino acids. V lost 9 bases and J 6 bases, leaving 12 bases between the germline ends. The germline gives CDR1 MNHNS, CDR2 SASEGT. This chain's CDR3 is CASEDSSEQYF. The CDR3 nucleotides read TGTGCCAGTGAGGACTCGTCCGAGCAGTACTTC.

This clonotype was detected many times. The J gene is TRBJ2-1, the V gene TRBV11-2; TRBD2 matches 8 bases. Germline V gene sequence: CDR1 SGHAT, CDR2 FQNNGV. J gave up 0 bases and V 4 bases, and 5 bases lay outside the gene matches. CDR3 size: 16 residues. In DNA form, the CDR3 reads TGTGCCAGCAGCTCCTTAAGCGGGAGCTCCTACAATGAGCAGTTCTTC. This sequence encodes CASSSLSGSSYNEQFF.

This sequence joins TRBV29-1 and TRBJ2-7; 7 bases fit TRBD1. The germline gives CDR1 SQVTM, CDR2 ANQGSEA. The V gene end was trimmed by 3 bases and the J gene end by 2 bases; junction bases not matched to a gene: 10. The CDR3 is 15 amino acids. CDR3 in DNA: TGCAGCGTTGATAGCGTACAGGGGAGTACCTACGAGCAGTACTTC. It yields the protein CSVDSVQGSTYEQYF.

The chain recombines TRBV6-1 with TRBJ1-2; D uncertain. Trimming pared 5 bases from V and 2 bases from J, leaving 12 bases between. Germline loops: CDR1 MNHNS, CDR2 SASEGT. This CDR3 is 14 amino acids long. The CDR3 protein is CASSSTTLNYGYTF. DNA for the CDR3: TGTGCCAGCAGTTCCACGACACTAAACTATGGCTACACCTTC.

V is TRBV7-2 and J is TRBJ2-7; 7 bases align to TRBD2. The CDR3 has 15 residues. CDR1 and CDR2 from the germline V gene are SGHTA and FQGNSA. J was trimmed by 2 bases and V by 5 bases; bases with no gene match: 9. The CDR3 loop reads CASSIDLAGAYEQYF. In DNA, the CDR3 is TGTGCCAGCAGCATCGATTTGGCGGGAGCCTACGAGCAGTACTTC.

This chain uses TRBV5-4 with TRBJ2-1; 9 nucleotides align to TRBD2. V lost 5 bases to trimming and J lost 0 bases; unmatched junction nucleotides: 3. The CDR3 has 15 amino acids. CDR1 and CDR2 (germline): SGHNT, YYREEE (reference sequence). In DNA form, the CDR3 reads TGTGCCAGCAGACGGACTAGCGACTCCTACAATGAGCAGTTCTTC. Translating it yields CASRRTSDSYNEQFF.

This chain uses TRBV4-3 with TRBJ1-5, with 10 nucleotides matching TRBD1. The CDR3 consists of 16 residues. Per germline, CDR1 LGHNA and CDR2 YSLEER. V was pared by 2 bases and J by 7 bases, with 8 bases of the junction left unmatched. This CDR3 reads CASSQLRDRGDQPQHF. CDR3 bases: TGCGCCAGCAGCCAACTCCGGGACAGGGGAGACCAGCCCCAGCATTTT.

As for this clonotype: This sequence may be a read error, since a much larger clone differs from it by one base. The genes are TRBV7-2 and TRBJ2-3; 10 bases map to TRBD2. This CDR3 comprises 15 residues. Germline loops: CDR1 SGHTA, CDR2 FQGNSA. V lost 5 bases and J lost 4; bases outside the gene matches: 6. CDR3 nucleotide sequence: TGTGCCAGCAGCGCCAACCTAGCGGGAGCAGATACGCAGTATTTT. Encoded protein: CASSANLAGADTQYF.

This clonotype was observed many times. J is TRBJ2-1 and V is TRBV30; D not resolved. The CDR3 covers 11 residues. V lost 2 bases to trimming and J lost 7 bases, with 6 bases between them. Germline lookup yields CDR1 GTSNPN and CDR2 SVGIG (reference sequence). The CDR3 loop is CAWSTRNEQFF. The CDR3 bases are TGTGCCTGGAGTACCCGAAATGAGCAGTTCTTC.

The J gene is TRBJ2-4, the V gene TRBV7-8; D call uncertain. The CDR3 totals 15 residues. In germline, CDR1 is SGHVS, CDR2 FQNEAQ. The V end was cut by 3 bases, the J end by 3 bases, with 12 bases between. In DNA, the CDR3 is TGTGCCAGCAGCTTGGATAGAGGTGGCAAAAACATTCAGTACTTC. As protein: CASSLDRGGKNIQYF.

This clonotype was recorded a few times. This chain uses TRBV15 with TRBJ1-1, with 9 bases that match TRBD1. The CDR3 sequence is 15 residues long. The V gene end was trimmed by 3 bases and the J gene end by 1 base; junction bases not matched to a gene: 3. The V gene's germline CDR1 is LNHNV and CDR2 YYDKDF (reference sequence). In nucleotides, the CDR3 is TGTGCCACCAGCAGGGACAGGGGATCGAACACTGAAGCTTTCTTT. Protein sequence: CATSRDRGSNTEAFF.

Many counts were recorded for this clonotype. The chain joins TRBV6-2 or TRBV6-3 to TRBJ2-7; 11 bases align to TRBD2. Germline CDR1 is MNHEY and CDR2 is SVGEGT. CDR3 length: 16 amino acids. Unmatched junction bases numbered 4, after V lost 0 bases and J lost 3 bases. The chain's CDR3 is CASSYSLAGELYEQYF. CDR3 in DNA: TGTGCCAGCAGTTACTCACTAGCGGGAGAACTCTACGAGCAGTACTTC.